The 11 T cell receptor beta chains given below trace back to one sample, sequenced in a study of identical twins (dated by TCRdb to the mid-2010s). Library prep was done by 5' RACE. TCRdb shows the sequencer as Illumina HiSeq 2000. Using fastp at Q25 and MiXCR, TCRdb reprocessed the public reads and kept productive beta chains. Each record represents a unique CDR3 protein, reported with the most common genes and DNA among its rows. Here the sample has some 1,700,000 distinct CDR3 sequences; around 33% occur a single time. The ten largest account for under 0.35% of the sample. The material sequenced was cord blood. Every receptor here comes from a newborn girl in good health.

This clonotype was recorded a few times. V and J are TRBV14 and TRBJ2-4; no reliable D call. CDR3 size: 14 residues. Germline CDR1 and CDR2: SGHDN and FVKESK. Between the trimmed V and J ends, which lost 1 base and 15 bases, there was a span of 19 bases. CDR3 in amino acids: CASSQVRLQETRYF. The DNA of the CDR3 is TGTGCCAGCAGCCAAGTACGCCTTCAAGAGACCCGGTACTTC.

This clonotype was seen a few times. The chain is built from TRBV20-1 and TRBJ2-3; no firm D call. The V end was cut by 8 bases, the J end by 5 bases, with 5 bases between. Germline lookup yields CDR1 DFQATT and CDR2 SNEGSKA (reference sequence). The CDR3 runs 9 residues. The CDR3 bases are TGCAGTACTAAAGATACGCAGTATTTT. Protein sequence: CSTKDTQYF.

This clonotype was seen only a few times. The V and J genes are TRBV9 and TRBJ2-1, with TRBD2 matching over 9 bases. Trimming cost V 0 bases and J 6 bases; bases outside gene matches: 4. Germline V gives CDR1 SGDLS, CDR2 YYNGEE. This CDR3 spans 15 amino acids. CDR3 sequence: CASSVGGGGSNEQFF. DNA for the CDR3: TGTGCCAGCAGCGTAGGCGGGGGGGGCTCCAATGAGCAGTTCTTC.

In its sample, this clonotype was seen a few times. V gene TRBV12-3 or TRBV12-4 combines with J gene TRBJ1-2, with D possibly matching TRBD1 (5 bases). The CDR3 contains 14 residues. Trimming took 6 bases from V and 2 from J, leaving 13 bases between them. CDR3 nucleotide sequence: TGTGCCAGCAGGGGACGCGAAATAAACTATGGCTACACCTTC. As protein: CASRGREINYGYTF.

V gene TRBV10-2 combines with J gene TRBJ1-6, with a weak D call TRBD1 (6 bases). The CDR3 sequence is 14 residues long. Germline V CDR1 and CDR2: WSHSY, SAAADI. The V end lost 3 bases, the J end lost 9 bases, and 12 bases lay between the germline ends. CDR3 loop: CASSEQGLGSPLHF. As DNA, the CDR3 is TGCGCCAGCAGTGAACAGGGACTCGGTTCACCCCTCCACTTT.

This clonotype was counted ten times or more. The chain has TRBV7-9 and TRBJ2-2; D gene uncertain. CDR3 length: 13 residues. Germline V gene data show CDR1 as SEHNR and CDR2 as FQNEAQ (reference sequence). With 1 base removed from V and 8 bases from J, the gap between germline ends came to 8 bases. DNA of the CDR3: TGTGCCAGCAGCTTAGGACCCACGGGGGAGCTGTTTTTT. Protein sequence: CASSLGPTGELFF.

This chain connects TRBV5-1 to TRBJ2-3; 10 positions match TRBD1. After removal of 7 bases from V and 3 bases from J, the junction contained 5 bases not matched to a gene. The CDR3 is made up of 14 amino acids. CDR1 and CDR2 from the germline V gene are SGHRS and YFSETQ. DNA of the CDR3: TGCGCCAGCGCCGGGGGACAGGGGACAGATACGCAGTATTTT. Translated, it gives CASAGGQGTDTQYF.

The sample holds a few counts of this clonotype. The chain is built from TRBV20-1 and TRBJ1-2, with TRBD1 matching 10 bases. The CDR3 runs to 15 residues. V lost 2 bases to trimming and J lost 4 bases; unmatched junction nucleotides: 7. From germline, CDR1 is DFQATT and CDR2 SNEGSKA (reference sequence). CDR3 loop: CSARPPGQGPYGYTF. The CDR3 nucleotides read TGCAGTGCTAGACCGCCGGGACAGGGGCCCTATGGCTACACCTTC.

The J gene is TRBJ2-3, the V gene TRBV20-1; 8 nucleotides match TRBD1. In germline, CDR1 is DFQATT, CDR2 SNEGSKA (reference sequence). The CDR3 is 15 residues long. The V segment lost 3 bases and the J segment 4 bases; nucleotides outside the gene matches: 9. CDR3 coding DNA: TGCAGTGCTAGCCCGACAGGGGAAGGGCCAGATACGCAGTATTTT. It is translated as CSASPTGEGPDTQYF.

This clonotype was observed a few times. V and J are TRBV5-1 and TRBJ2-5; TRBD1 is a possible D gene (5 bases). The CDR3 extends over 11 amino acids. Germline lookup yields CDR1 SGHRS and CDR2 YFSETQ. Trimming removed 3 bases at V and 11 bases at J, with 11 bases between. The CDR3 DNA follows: TGCGCCAGCAGCTCTTCAGGGAAGCAGTACTTC. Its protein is CASSSSGKQYF. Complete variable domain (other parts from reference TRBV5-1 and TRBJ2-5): KAGVTQTPRYLIKTRGQQVTLSCSPISGHRSVSWYQQTPGQGLQFLFEYFSETQRNKGNFPGRFSGRQFSNSRSEMNVSTLELGDSALYLCASSSSGKQYFGPGTRLLVL.

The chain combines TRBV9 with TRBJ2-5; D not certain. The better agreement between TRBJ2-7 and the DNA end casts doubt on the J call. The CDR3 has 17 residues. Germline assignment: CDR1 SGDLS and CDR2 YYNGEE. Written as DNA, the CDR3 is TGTGCCAGCAGCCCCCACTCGAGAAATTACTACCTCTACGAGCAGTACTTC. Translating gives CASSPHSRNYYLYEQYF.